These T cell receptor beta chains were read from a single sample in a study of blood T cell repertoires in COVID-19. This table comes from immunoSEQ multiplex PCR, and its TCRdb copy is limited to in-frame clones, with some not included. Among some 150,000 clones listed, about 89% were seen once. Sequencing was performed on peripheral blood. The source is a man between 45 and 60 years old with acute or convalescent COVID-19. Each CDR3 is given with its conserved first and last residue.

TRBV6-2/TRBV6-3	TRBJ1-6	CASSPGQDSPLHF
TRBV28	TRBJ1-5	CASTPGQGDQPQHF
TRBV13	TRBJ2-5	CASSLVTGGLRETQYF
TRBV28	TRBJ1-5	CASTPGGGQPQHF
TRBV12-3/TRBV12-4	TRBJ1-6	CASRFGQASFHF
TRBV15	TRBJ1-5	CATSRDPGNQPQHF
TRBV6-1	TRBJ2-3	CASSGAGGTDTQYF
TRBV25-1	TRBJ2-1	CASSERRPPYNEQFF
TRBV18	TRBJ1-6	CASSPGGGRTPLHF
TRBV7-6	TRBJ2-5	CASSGWTEGAETQYF
TRBV18	TRBJ2-1	CASSLTSGVYNEQFF
TRBV28	TRBJ1-4	CASSTPGPGGPNEKLFF
TRBV19	TRBJ2-5	CASSRTSGGYETQYF
TRBV27	TRBJ2-7	CASRAGSSYEQYF
TRBV30	TRBJ2-3	CAWSAGVGTDTQYF
TRBV12-3/TRBV12-4	TRBJ1-6	CASSLENNSPLHF
TRBV30	TRBJ1-5	CAWSLGHLGDNQPQHF
TRBV25-1	TRBJ1-1	CASTWTGALTEAFF
TRBV7-2	TRBJ1-2	CASSLVGALVDGYTF
TRBV2	TRBJ1-1	CASSEYNMNTEAFF
TRBV7-9	TRBJ2-5	CASSLTSGSLQETQYF
TRBV19	TRBJ2-2	CASSSQGGTGELFF
TRBV5-1	TRBJ2-2	CASSLGLATTGELFF
TRBV12-3/TRBV12-4	TRBJ1-1	CASSFRYTEAFF
TRBV19	TRBJ1-5	CASRQGAAGFQPQHF
TRBV6-2/TRBV6-3	TRBJ2-3	CASSYGDSTTDTQYF
TRBV19	TRBJ2-1	CASSIAGKYNEQFF
TRBV3-1/TRBV3-2	TRBJ1-2	CASSPGQGGNANYGYTF
TRBV6-6	TRBJ2-5	CASTHGLAGEETQYF
TRBV30	TRBJ1-5	CAWSAATGANDQPQHF
TRBV7-8	TRBJ1-1	CASSLDRPGGVHTEAFF
TRBV3-1/TRBV3-2	TRBJ2-3	CASSQEGFGTAYLDTQYF
TRBV19	TRBJ2-7	CASRKTGTSSYEQYF
TRBV9	TRBJ1-4	CASSVEGTVLGALEF
TRBV7-3	TRBJ2-1	CASSLLAGGKGDEQFF
TRBV6-4	TRBJ2-7	CASSRVAGSYEQYF
TRBV21-1	TRBJ1-5	CASSKGEGQNQPQHF
TRBV4-1	TRBJ1-5	CASSYGQGSNQPQHF
TRBV5-1	TRBJ2-5	CASSIGTIQETQYF
TRBV30	TRBJ1-2	CAWSYGVSGYTF
TRBV30	TRBJ1-4	CALSSHRSTNEKLFF
TRBV24-1	TRBJ2-2	CATRGQTTNTGELFF
TRBV29-1	TRBJ2-1	CSHGVDRQYNEQFF
TRBV5-1	TRBJ1-5	CASSSIGGAQPQHF
TRBV19	TRBJ2-1	CASSIGSGTASDEQFF
TRBV5-1	TRBJ1-2	CASSLGGRNYGYTF
TRBV18	TRBJ1-3	CASFTGGNGNTIYF
TRBV4-3	TRBJ2-6	CASSPRHLSGANVLTF
TRBV5-6	TRBJ1-1	CASSLGGGAIVETEAFF
TRBV19	TRBJ2-5	CASSIYGGGEETQYF